The 30 T cell receptor beta chains reported below all come from one sample, sequenced in a study of graft-versus-host responses after intestinal transplantation. These receptors' targets are unknown. TCRdb's copy holds only in-frame clones and misses some; the assay was immunoSEQ multiplex PCR. In the table there are about 90,000 clones, 80% to 95% of which are singletons. The sample in question was unstimulated CD4+ T cells sorted from spleen or lymph node cells, obtained before intestinal transplant. The receptor set was obtained from a human donor who received an intestinal transplant.

The gene calls are TRBV2 and TRBJ2-5, with 11 bases identical to TRBD1. The V gene's germline CDR1 is SNHLY and CDR2 FYNNEI. The length of the CDR3 is 14 residues. V shed 11 bases and J 4 bases; nucleotides not matched to a gene: 9. CDR3 sequence reads: CAGKGQGVSETQYF. Written as DNA, the CDR3 is TGTGCCGGCAAGGGACAGGGGGTATCAGAGACCCAGTACTTC.

The chain combines TRBV15 with TRBJ1-4; D not certain. Per germline, CDR1 LNHNV and CDR2 YYDKDF (reference sequence). CDR3 length equals 14 residues. V lost 1 base and J 8 bases, leaving 11 bases between the germline ends. The CDR3 coding sequence is TGTGCCACCAGCAGAGCCGGCTTCGGGGAAAAACTGTTTTTT. Translation: CATSRAGFGEKLFF.

This chain connects TRBV27 to TRBJ2-1; TRBD1 aligns across 10 bases. The germline gives CDR1 MNHEY, CDR2 SMNVEV (reference sequence). The length of the CDR3 is 14 residues. The junction had 2 bases not matched to a gene; V was cut back by 3 bases and J by 6 bases. The CDR3 coding sequence is TGTGCCAGCAGTTTGACAGGGGGCGGCAATGAGCAGTTCTTC. Its protein is CASSLTGGGNEQFF.

The rearrangement links TRBV9 to TRBJ2-5; 13 bases are shared with TRBD2. The CDR3 runs 15 residues. V lost 4 bases, J lost 4 bases, and 4 bases stayed unmatched. Germline values: CDR1 SGDLS, CDR2 YYNGEE. The CDR3: CASSPRLAGGETQYF. The CDR3 DNA reads TGTGCCAGCAGCCCCCGACTAGCGGGAGGAGAGACCCAGTACTTC.

The genes are TRBV5-8 and TRBJ1-2; the match to TRBD1 covers 7 bases. Per germline, CDR1 SGHTS and CDR2 YDEGEE. This CDR3 is built from 14 residues. V trimming: 2 bases; J trimming: 4 bases; junction bases outside the gene matches: 5. The CDR3 here is CASSLLGQSYGYTF. The CDR3, as DNA: TGTGCCAGCAGCTTACTGGGACAGAGCTATGGCTACACCTTC.

The chain joins TRBV18 to TRBJ2-7; the match to TRBD1 covers 7 bases. CDR3 length equals 13 residues. Germline V lookup: CDR1 KGHSH, CDR2 LQKENI. V was clipped by 6 bases and J by 5 bases; unmatched bases: 7. The CDR3, as DNA: TGTGCCAGCTCCGAAGGGACAGCTAACGAGCAGTACTTC. Translated, it gives CASSEGTANEQYF.

The V gene is TRBV5-1, the J gene TRBJ1-2; the match to TRBD1 covers 7 bases. V gave up 4 bases and J gave up 10 bases; unmatched junction bases: 7. Germline values: CDR1 SGHRS, CDR2 YFSETQ. CDR3 length: 12 residues. DNA for the CDR3: TGCGCCAGCAGCGAACCGGGACAGAACTACACCTTC. This translates into CASSEPGQNYTF.

The chain joins TRBV5-1 to TRBJ2-1, with a tentative D call TRBD1 (6 bases). The germline CDR1 and CDR2 sequences are SGHRS and YFSETQ. With 4 bases removed from V and 5 bases from J, the gap between germline ends came to 13 bases. The CDR3 is made up of 14 amino acids. CDR3 in amino acids: CASSADSSNNEQFF. In nucleotides, the CDR3 is TGCGCCAGCAGCGCGGACAGTTCCAACAATGAGCAGTTCTTC.

This chain uses TRBV21-1 with TRBJ2-5; the listed D gene, TRBD2, was not tested against the DNA. TRBV21-1 is a pseudogene. The CDR3 spans 17 residues. CDR3 coding DNA: TGTGCCAGCGGGGGGACTAGCGGGAGGAACTGCCAAGAGACCCAGTACTTC. Its translation: CASGGTSGRNCQETQYF.

The chain combines TRBV19 with TRBJ2-7; maybe TRBD2 (5 bases). Trimming removed 5 bases at V and 0 bases at J, with 14 bases between. There are 15 residues in the CDR3. The germline V gene has CDR1 LNHDA and CDR2 SQIVND (reference sequence). The DNA of the CDR3 is TGTGCCAGTAGTCGTTTAGCGCAGAGCTCCTACGAGCAGTACTTC. Protein sequence: CASSRLAQSSYEQYF.

This clone was counted between two and nine times. This chain connects TRBV7-9 to TRBJ2-2; D possibly corresponds to TRBD2 (6 bases). CDR3 length equals 16 residues. The germline gives CDR1 SEHNR, CDR2 FQNEAQ (reference sequence). V was clipped by 4 bases and J by 2 bases, with 14 bases between them. The CDR3 DNA is TGTGCCAGCAGCTCCAGTGGGGGGACCAACACCGGGGAGCTGTTTTTT. It yields the protein CASSSSGGTNTGELFF.

The chain joins TRBV6-1 to TRBJ2-3; 15 nucleotides match TRBD2. Germline CDR1 is MNHNS and CDR2 is SASEGT. The CDR3 runs 17 residues. J gave up 6 bases and V 3 bases, and 7 bases lay outside the gene matches. This CDR3 reads CASSDPGLAGGADTQYF. In DNA form, the CDR3 reads TGTGCCAGCAGTGACCCGGGACTAGCGGGAGGAGCGGATACGCAGTATTTT.

V and J are TRBV7-9 and TRBJ1-2, with D perhaps matching TRBD1 (5 bases). This CDR3 region has 15 residues. Germline values: CDR1 SEHNR, CDR2 FQNEAQ (reference sequence). V dropped 3 bases and J dropped 6 bases, with 17 bases sitting between them. The CDR3 loop is CASSLGLQEADGYTF. As DNA, the CDR3 is TGTGCCAGCAGCTTGGGATTACAGGAGGCCGATGGCTACACCTTC.

V usage is TRBV6-6 and J usage is TRBJ1-5, with a possible D match to TRBD1 (6 bases). Germline V gene sequence: CDR1 MNHNY, CDR2 SVGAGI (reference sequence). The length of the CDR3 is 14 residues. Trimming took 5 bases from V and 2 from J, leaving 10 bases between them. CDR3 amino acids: CASSRDTGNQPQHF. CDR3 coding DNA: TGTGCCAGCAGTCGGGACACCGGCAATCAGCCCCAGCATTTT.

The chain recombines TRBV6-6 with TRBJ2-7, with TRBD1 matching 9 bases. The CDR3 loop spans 13 amino acids. V dropped 7 bases and J dropped 3; count of bases not matched to a gene: 4. The germline CDR1 and CDR2 sequences are MNHNY and SVGAGI (reference sequence). CDR3 protein: CASTGQGLYEQYF. CDR3 nucleotides: TGTGCCAGCACGGGACAGGGCCTCTACGAGCAGTACTTC.

This clone was seen only a few times. The chain is built from TRBV5-1 and TRBJ2-5, with TRBD1 matching 7 bases. This CDR3 has 15 residues. Germline values: CDR1 SGHRS, CDR2 YFSETQ. V was clipped by 4 bases and J by 0 bases; unmatched bases: 6. In DNA form, the CDR3 reads TGCGCCAGCAGCACGACAGGGAAGGACCAAGAGACCCAGTACTTC. This sequence encodes CASSTTGKDQETQYF.

The V and J genes are TRBV7-3 and TRBJ1-1; D gene ambiguous. The CDR3 covers 13 residues. Germline V gene data show CDR1 as SGHTA and CDR2 as FQGTGA. V was cut by 2 bases and J by 5 bases, with 9 bases left in between. CDR3 sequence reads: CASSLLGGTEAFF. CDR3 coding DNA: TGTGCCAGCAGCTTACTGGGTGGGACTGAAGCTTTCTTT.

The chain couples TRBV7-9 to TRBJ2-7; TRBD2 matches 11 bases. Per the germline V gene, CDR1 is SEHNR and CDR2 is FQNEAQ (reference sequence). This CDR3 is built from 17 residues. V shed 6 bases, J shed 3 bases, and the junction held 13 bases outside the gene matches. DNA of the CDR3: TGTGCCAGCAGTTCCCGGTCGCCGACTAGCGGGAACTACGAGCAGTACTTC. Translated, it gives CASSSRSPTSGNYEQYF.

This clone was counted a single time. This chain connects TRBV10-3 to TRBJ2-1, with 11 bases matching TRBD2. The CDR3 runs 14 residues. In germline, CDR1 is ENHRY, CDR2 SYGVKD. Trimming removed 8 bases from V and 4 bases from J; junction bases left unmatched: 4. The CDR3 DNA reads TGTGCCATCGGAGCTAGCGGGAGGTACAATGAGCAGTTCTTC. It encodes CAIGASGRYNEQFF.

The J gene is TRBJ2-6, the V gene TRBV2, with D perhaps TRBD2 (5 bases). The CDR3 loop spans 16 amino acids. The ends were cut back, 2 bases at V and 2 bases at J, with 10 bases in the middle. The germline CDR1 and CDR2 sequences are SNHLY and FYNNEI. The CDR3 DNA reads as TGTGCCAGCAGTGAAAGGGTCGGGGCTGGGGCCAACGTCCTGACTTTC. Protein: CASSERVGAGANVLTF.

J is TRBJ1-1 and V is TRBV6-1; possible D gene TRBD1, 5 bases. CDR1 is MNHNS, CDR2 SASEGT, per germline. The CDR3 length is 13 residues. V lost 6 bases, J lost 1 base, and 9 bases lay in between. The CDR3 coding sequence is TGTGCCAGCAGGAGGGGACCGAACACTGAAGCTTTCTTT. Protein product: CASRRGPNTEAFF.

J is TRBJ1-6 and V is TRBV5-1; a possible D gene is TRBD1 (5 bases). Trimming stripped 5 bases from V and 5 bases from J, with 23 bases between. Germline V gene lookup returns CDR1 SGHRS and CDR2 YFSETQ. The CDR3 covers 18 residues. Here the CDR3 reads CASSSREPLTENNSPLHF. As DNA, the CDR3 is TGCGCCAGCAGTTCCCGGGAACCCTTGACAGAGAATAATTCACCCCTCCACTTT.

The chain links TRBV5-1 to TRBJ1-2, with D uncertain. Germline V gene sequence: CDR1 SGHRS, CDR2 YFSETQ. This CDR3 is 11 amino acids long. V dropped 7 bases and J dropped 2 bases, with 6 bases sitting between them. The CDR3 sequence: CASAENYGYTF. The DNA for the CDR3 is TGCGCCAGCGCGGAGAACTATGGCTACACCTTC.

The V call is TRBV11-1, the J call TRBJ1-1; D gene unclear. Trimming took 5 bases from V and 1 from J, leaving 17 bases between them. CDR3 length: 16 residues. Germline V gene sequence: CDR1 SGHAT, CDR2 FQDESV (reference sequence). In DNA, the CDR3 is TGTGCCAGCAGCCGGGAGTTTAGGATTCGGAACACTGAAGCTTTCTTT. It codes for CASSREFRIRNTEAFF.

In DNA, the CDR3 is TGTGCCAGCAGGGAGGAGCGGCTTAACTATGGCTACACCTTC. Its translation: CASREERLNYGYTF. The genes are TRBV2 and TRBJ1-2; no definite D call. This CDR3 has 14 residues. The V end was cut by 6 bases, the J end by 1 base, with 12 bases between. Germline CDR1 is SNHLY and CDR2 is FYNNEI.

The chain links TRBV9 to TRBJ2-1, with D possibly matching TRBD2 (6 bases). Trimming removed 3 bases from V and 0 bases from J, with 13 bases in between. The CDR3 covers 16 residues. Germline CDR1 reads SGDLS; CDR2 reads YYNGEE. The CDR3 DNA is TGTGCCAGCAGCGCGGGAGCTTCGTTCTCCTACAATGAGCAGTTCTTC. The encoded protein is CASSAGASFSYNEQFF.

The chain has TRBV11-2 and TRBJ1-2; D unclear. With 0 bases removed from V and 5 bases from J, the gap between germline ends came to 25 bases. The CDR3 covers 19 residues. Germline assignment: CDR1 SGHAT and CDR2 FQNNGV. The CDR3 loop reads CASSLDESRTPRVRYGYTF. The DNA of the CDR3 is TGTGCCAGCAGCTTAGATGAGTCTCGGACGCCTCGGGTTCGGTATGGCTACACCTTC.

The gene calls are TRBV5-1 and TRBJ1-1; D gene uncertain. Trimming stripped 4 bases from V and 1 base from J, with 8 bases between. Germline loops: CDR1 SGHRS, CDR2 YFSETQ. The CDR3 is 13 residues long. The CDR3 protein is CASSKTQNTEAFF. CDR3 DNA: TGCGCCAGCAGCAAAACACAGAACACTGAAGCTTTCTTT.

In its sample, this clone was seen a few times. This chain links TRBV5-1 with TRBJ2-1; D remains unclear. Looked up from germline, CDR1 is SGHRS and CDR2 is YFSETQ. The CDR3 consists of 15 residues. V was cut by 4 bases and J by 9 bases, with 20 bases left in between. CDR3 protein: CASSVSGSGSIEQFF. DNA for the CDR3: TGCGCCAGCAGCGTCTCAGGTTCTGGTTCAATTGAGCAGTTCTTC.

The rearrangement links TRBV18 to TRBJ2-3; D is perhaps TRBD1 (6 bases). The germline V gene encodes CDR1 KGHSH and CDR2 LQKENI. Trimming took 0 bases from V and 4 from J, leaving 11 bases between them. CDR3 length: 15 amino acids. CDR3 sequence reads: CASSPPPGAADTQYF. The CDR3 coding sequence is TGTGCCAGCTCACCACCGCCAGGGGCCGCAGATACGCAGTATTTT. The whole variable domain, filled in from reference TRBV18 and TRBJ2-3, reads NAGVMQNPRHLVRRRGQEARLRCSPMKGHSHVYWYRQLPEEGLKFMVYLQKENIIDESGMPKERFSAEFPKEGPSILRIQQVVRGDSAAYFCASSPPPGAADTQYFGPGTRLTVL.